The 5 T cell receptor beta chains below all came from one sample that was sequenced in a study of vaccination effects on CD4 cells after COVID-19. Following culture for around 10 days, CD4+ T cells were isolated. The individual was infected with SARS-CoV-2 between March and December 2020, as confirmed by PCR. Participants completed two doses of the BNT162b2 or mRNA-1273 vaccine. Which antigens these TCRs recognize remains unknown. Profiling relied on immunoSEQ multiplex PCR, and the TCRdb table lists in-frame clones only, not all of them. This sample carries 45,000 to 55,000 clones, about 76% of them seen once, and the ten largest clones take about 4.9%. The sample in question was CD4+ T cells from PBMCs cultured without peptide, obtained after COVID-19 vaccination. These receptor sequences come from a human donor who had a prior SARS-CoV-2 infection.

The J gene is TRBJ1-2, the V gene TRBV7-3, with D possibly being TRBD1 (6 bases). The V end lost 5 bases, the J end lost 8 bases, and 15 bases lay between the germline ends. The germline CDR1 and CDR2 sequences are SGHTA and FQGTGA. This CDR3 spans 13 amino acids. In nucleotides, the CDR3 is TGTGCCAGCAGCGTGACAGGTGCCGGGGGCTACACCTTC. Its translation: CASSVTGAGGYTF.

Sample share makes this clone medium-sized. This chain uses TRBV30 with TRBJ1-1; possible D gene TRBD1, 5 bases. The germline gives CDR1 GTSNPN, CDR2 SVGIG (reference sequence). The V end lost 5 bases, the J end lost 3 bases, and 10 bases lay between the germline ends. The CDR3 runs 12 residues. CDR3 protein: CAWSTVYTEAFF. The CDR3 DNA sequence: TGTGCCTGGTCGACAGTTTACACTGAAGCTTTCTTT.

This clone was recorded once. This rearrangement joins TRBV27 to TRBJ2-7, with TRBD1 matching 8 bases. The CDR3 totals 14 residues. The trim removed 2 bases at V and 6 bases at J, leaving 6 bases unmatched. Germline CDR1 MNHEY, CDR2 SMNVEV (reference sequence). As DNA, the CDR3 is TGTGCCAGCAGTTTAGGACAGGGAGTTGGCGAGCAGTACTTC. It is translated as CASSLGQGVGEQYF.

The V call is TRBV3-1 (or the pseudogene TRBV3-2), the J call TRBJ1-6; unclear D gene. Germline V gene data show CDR1 as LGHDT and CDR2 as YNNKEL (reference sequence). Trimming shortened V by 6 bases and J by 2 bases, and 11 bases separated the two germline ends. CDR3 length equals 15 residues. In DNA form, the CDR3 reads TGTGCCAGCAGATTCGGTGCTCCCTATAATTCACCCCTCCACTTT. Amino acid sequence: CASRFGAPYNSPLHF.

The chain joins TRBV13 to TRBJ2-1; possibly TRBD1 for D (5 bases). V lost 0 bases and J 9 bases, leaving 12 bases between the germline ends. The CDR3 loop spans 14 amino acids. Germline values: CDR1 PRHDT, CDR2 FYEKMQ (reference sequence). The CDR3 DNA follows: TGTGCCAGCAGCTTAGGTCCAGGGTCCGGTGAGCAGTTCTTC. This translates into CASSLGPGSGEQFF. Full variable domain (outside the CDR3, taken from reference TRBV13 and TRBJ2-1): AAGVIQSPRHLIKEKRETATLKCYPIPRHDTVYWYQQGPGQDPQFLISFYEKMQSDKGSIPDRFSAQQFSDYHSELNMSSLELGDSALYFCASSLGPGSGEQFFGPGTRLTVL.